The rows below give T cell receptor beta chains drawn from one sample of a study of T cell repertoires and Cas9 in healthy adults. Sequenced by immunoSEQ multiplex PCR; TCRdb stores in-frame clones only, minus some. Seen here are approximately 23,000 clones, roughly nine tenths observed once, and the top ten hold roughly 1.6%. Material for sequencing was CD4+ effector T cells (CD127+, CD25-, CD137-, CD154-) from PBMCs; culture status not recorded. Receptors originate from a human donor in good health. Both conserved end residues are part of each CDR3. D genes are given only for firm matches. Clone size is shown for a subset of rows, as once, few, many or a class of expanded clone.

. | once | TRBJ1-1 | TRBV27 | CASSFRFRDKNTEAFF | TGTGCCAGCAGTTTCCGGTTCCGGGACAAGAACACTGAAGCTTTCTTT
. | . | TRBJ2-7 | TRBV6-1 | CASLPGTGSYEQYF | TGTGCCAGCCTTCCAGGGACGGGCTCCTACGAGCAGTACTTC
TRBD1 | . | TRBJ1-6 | TRBV5-4 | CASSGTGKDSPLHF | TGTGCCAGCAGCGGGACAGGGAAGGATTCACCCCTCCACTTT
TRBD2 | . | TRBJ2-5 | TRBV9 | CASGLANQETQYF | TGTGCCAGCGGACTAGCTAATCAAGAGACCCAGTACTTC
TRBD2 | . | TRBJ2-3 | TRBV10-3 | CAIGGGEADTQYF | TGTGCCATCGGCGGGGGGGAGGCAGATACGCAGTATTTT
. | . | TRBJ1-2 | TRBV27 | CASSLIGKALNYGYTF | TGTGCCAGCAGTTTAATAGGAAAAGCTTTAAACTATGGCTACACCTTC
. | . | TRBJ2-7 | TRBV10-3 | CAISRDGSSYEQYF | TGTGCCATCAGCAGGGACGGATCATCCTACGAGCAGTACTTC
. | . | TRBJ1-1 | TRBV7-6 | CASSLSPPEELTEAFF | TGTGCCAGCAGCTTATCTCCTCCTGAGGAATTGACTGAAGCTTTCTTT
. | . | TRBJ1-5 | TRBV6-1 | CASSLRDNQPQHF | TGTGCCAGCAGTCTAAGGGACAATCAGCCCCAGCATTTT
. | . | TRBJ1-2 | TRBV4-1 | CASSQAEQGSYGYTF | TGCGCCAGCAGCCAAGCTGAACAGGGTTCGTATGGCTACACCTTC
. | few | TRBJ1-1 | TRBV10-2 | CASSESFLRWNTEAFF | TGCGCCAGCAGTGAGTCATTTCTCCGGTGGAACACTGAAGCTTTCTTT
. | once | TRBJ2-3 | TRBV19 | CASTRDTWGGDTQYF | TGTGCCAGTACCAGGGACACGTGGGGTGGGGATACGCAGTATTTT
TRBD1 | . | TRBJ1-2 | TRBV28 | CASSLLYRGQRDGYTF | TGTGCCAGCAGTTTATTATACAGGGGGCAGAGGGATGGCTACACCTTC
. | . | TRBJ2-3 | TRBV11-3 | CASSLGHRGTDTQYF | TGTGCCAGCAGCTTGGGGCATCGGGGCACAGATACGCAGTATTTT
. | . | TRBJ2-5 | TRBV15 | CATSRGGAQETQYF | TGTGCCACCAGCAGAGGCGGAGCCCAAGAGACCCAGTACTTC
. | . | TRBJ2-3 | TRBV4-1 | CASSEATPDTQYF | TGCGCCAGCAGCGAAGCAACGCCTGATACGCAGTATTTT
TRBD1 | . | TRBJ1-1 | TRBV19 | CASTALPRGSEAFF | TGTGCCAGTACCGCACTCCCCAGGGGGTCCGAAGCTTTCTTT
TRBD1 | . | TRBJ1-2 | TRBV19 | CASSPGQHYGYIF | TGTGCCAGTAGCCCGGGACAGCACTATGGCTACATCTTC
TRBD2 | . | TRBJ2-1 | TRBV5-4 | CASSPGTSGRYNEQFF | TGTGCCAGCAGCCCGGGGACTAGCGGGCGCTACAATGAGCAGTTCTTC
. | . | TRBJ2-1 | TRBV30 | CAWSVLTYNEQFF | TGTGCCTGGAGTGTACTCACCTACAATGAGCAGTTCTTC
. | . | TRBJ2-2 | TRBV29-1 | CSVRVGGAGELFF | TGCAGCGTCAGAGTAGGGGGGGCCGGGGAGCTGTTTTTT
. | . | TRBJ1-2 | TRBV6-1 | CASSERGAGYTF | TGTGCCAGCAGTGAAAGAGGGGCTGGGTACACCTTC
TRBD1 | . | TRBJ2-5 | TRBV7-9 | CASSSGGQGNRETQYF | TGTGCCAGCAGCTCGGGGGGACAGGGGAATCGGGAGACCCAGTACTTC
. | . | TRBJ1-2 | TRBV28 | CASSLRGYGYTF | TGTGCCAGCAGTCTCCGTGGGTATGGCTACACCTTC
. | once | TRBJ1-1 | TRBV12-5 | CASGLVLLVSMNTEAFF | TGTGCTAGTGGTTTGGTACTGTTGGTATCAATGAACACTGAAGCTTTCTTT
. | . | TRBJ1-2 | TRBV14 | CASSQEAGHRMLGYTF | TGTGCCAGCAGCCAAGAAGCGGGACACAGGATGCTTGGCTACACCTTC
. | . | TRBJ2-5 | TRBV2 | CASSRGARETQYF | TGTGCCAGCAGCCGGGGGGCGCGGGAGACCCAGTACTTC
. | . | TRBJ1-3 | TRBV19 | CASSITAASGNTIYF | TGTGCCAGTAGTATTACAGCCGCCTCTGGAAACACCATATATTTT
. | . | TRBJ1-2 | TRBV4-3 | CASSHRDRPFIGYTF | TGCGCCAGCAGCCATAGAGACCGTCCCTTTATCGGCTACACCTTC
. | . | TRBJ1-3 | TRBV7-9 | CASSLAGSSGNTIYF | TGTGCCAGCAGCTTAGCGGGTTCCTCTGGAAACACCATATATTTT
TRBD2 | . | TRBJ2-2 | TRBV28 | CASSLQAKRGTGELFF | TGTGCCAGCAGTTTACAGGCCAAGCGGGGCACCGGGGAGCTGTTTTTT
. | . | TRBJ2-7 | TRBV4-1 | CASSQDPLATYEQYF | TGCGCCAGCAGCCAAGACCCACTGGCCACCTACGAGCAGTACTTC
TRBD2 | . | TRBJ2-1 | TRBV6-1 | CASSVASGEDEQFF | TGTGCCAGCAGTGTTGCTAGCGGGGAAGATGAGCAGTTCTTC
. | . | TRBJ1-1 | TRBV9 | CASSVEGGRVGAGTEAFF | TGTGCCAGCAGCGTGGAAGGGGGGCGTGTAGGTGCGGGCACTGAAGCTTTCTTT
TRBD1 | . | TRBJ1-2 | TRBV6-5 | CASRYRTGKFGYTF | TGTGCCAGCAGGTACCGGACAGGGAAGTTTGGCTACACCTTC
. | . | TRBJ1-1 | TRBV6-1 | CASSLPGGTEAFF | TGTGCCAGCAGCCTTCCGGGGGGCACTGAAGCTTTCTTT
. | . | TRBJ2-7 | TRBV4-1 | CASSQGLSSSYEQYF | TGCGCCAGCAGCCAAGGGCTGTCAAGCTCCTACGAGCAGTACTTC
TRBD1 | . | TRBJ1-1 | TRBV6-6 | CASSLLGQGGNTEAFF | TGTGCCAGCAGTCTACTGGGACAGGGGGGAAACACTGAAGCTTTCTTT
TRBD1 | . | TRBJ1-5 | TRBV28 | CASSSGQGRRPLSYQPQHF | TGTGCCAGCAGTTCTGGACAGGGACGAAGGCCCCTTTCCTATCAGCCCCAGCATTTT
. | . | TRBJ2-3 | TRBV4-3 | CASSRSEGRGTDTQYF | TGCGCCAGCAGCCGTTCGGAGGGCCGGGGAACAGATACGCAGTATTTT